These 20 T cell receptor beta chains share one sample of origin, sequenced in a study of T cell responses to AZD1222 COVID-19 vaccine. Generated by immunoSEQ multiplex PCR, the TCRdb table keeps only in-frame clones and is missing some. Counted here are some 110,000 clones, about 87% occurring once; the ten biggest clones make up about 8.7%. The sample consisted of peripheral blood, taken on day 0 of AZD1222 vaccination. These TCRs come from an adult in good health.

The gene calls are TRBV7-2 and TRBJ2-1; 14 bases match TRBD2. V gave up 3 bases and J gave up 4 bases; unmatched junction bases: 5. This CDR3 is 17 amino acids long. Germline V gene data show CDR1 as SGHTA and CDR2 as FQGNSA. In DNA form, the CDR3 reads TGTGCCAGCAGCTTCTGGACTAGCGGGGGGAGATACAATGAGCAGTTCTTC. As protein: CASSFWTSGGRYNEQFF.

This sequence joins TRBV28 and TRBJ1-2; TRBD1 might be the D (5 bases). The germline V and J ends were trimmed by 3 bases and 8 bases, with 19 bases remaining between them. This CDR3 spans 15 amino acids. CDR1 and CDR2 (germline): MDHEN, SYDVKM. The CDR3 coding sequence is TGTGCCAGCAGTTTGATCGGCAGGGCAATAGGGGGCTACACCTTC. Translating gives CASSLIGRAIGGYTF.

CDR3 sequence reads: CASSETTGGTYEQYF. In DNA, the CDR3 is TGTGCCAGCAGTGAGACGACAGGGGGAACCTACGAGCAGTACTTC. This sequence joins TRBV6-1 and TRBJ2-7; 9 positions match TRBD1. Losses at the gene ends were 3 bases for V and 2 bases for J; bases not matched to a gene: 5. CDR3 length: 15 amino acids. Germline V gene sequence: CDR1 MNHNS, CDR2 SASEGT.

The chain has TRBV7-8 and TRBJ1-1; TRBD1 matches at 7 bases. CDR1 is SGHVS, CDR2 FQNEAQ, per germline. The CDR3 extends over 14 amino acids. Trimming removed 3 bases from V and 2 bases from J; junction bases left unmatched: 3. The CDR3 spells CASSLGQRNTEAFF. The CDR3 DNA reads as TGTGCCAGCAGCTTGGGACAGAGAAACACTGAAGCTTTCTTT.

The CDR3 DNA reads TGTGCCAGTAGTCCCGACAGGGAGGTCGACGAGCAGTACTTC. This sequence encodes CASSPDREVDEQYF. The chain recombines TRBV19 with TRBJ2-7; D may be TRBD1 (7 bases). CDR1 and CDR2 from the germline V gene are LNHDA and SQIVND (reference sequence). The V end lost 5 bases, the J end lost 5 bases, and 16 bases lay between the germline ends. The CDR3 is 14 residues long.

The CDR3, as DNA: TGTGCCAGCAGCCAAAACCCACGGACTGAAGCTTTCTTT. It encodes CASSQNPRTEAFF. J is TRBJ1-1 and V is TRBV3-1 (or the pseudogene TRBV3-2); D unclear. This CDR3 comprises 13 residues. Germline loops: CDR1 LGHDT, CDR2 YNNKEL (reference sequence). Deletions cut 2 bases from V and 5 bases from J, with 9 bases between.

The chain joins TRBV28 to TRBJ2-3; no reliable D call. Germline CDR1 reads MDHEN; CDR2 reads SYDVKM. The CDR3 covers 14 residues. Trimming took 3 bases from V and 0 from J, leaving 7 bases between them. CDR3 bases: TGTGCCAGCAGTTTCCATTCTAGCACAGATACGCAGTATTTT. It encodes CASSFHSSTDTQYF.

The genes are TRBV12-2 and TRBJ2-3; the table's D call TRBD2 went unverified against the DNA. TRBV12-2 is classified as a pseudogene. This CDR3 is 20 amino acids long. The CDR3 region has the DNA TGTGCAAGTCGCTTAGGGGTCGGGACTAGCGGGAGGGGGTCCACAGATACGCAGTATTTT. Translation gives CASRLGVGTSGRGSTDTQYF.

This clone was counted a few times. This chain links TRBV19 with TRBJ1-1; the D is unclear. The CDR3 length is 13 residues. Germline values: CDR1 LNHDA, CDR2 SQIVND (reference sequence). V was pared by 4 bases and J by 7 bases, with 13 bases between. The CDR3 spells CASSTGPRFEAFF. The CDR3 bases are TGTGCCAGTAGTACCGGGCCCCGTTTTGAAGCTTTCTTT.

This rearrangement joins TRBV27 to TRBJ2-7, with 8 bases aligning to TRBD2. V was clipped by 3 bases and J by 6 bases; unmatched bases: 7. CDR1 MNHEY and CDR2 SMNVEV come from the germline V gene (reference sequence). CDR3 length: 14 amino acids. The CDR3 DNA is TGTGCCAGCAGTTTCGGGGGGGCAAGAGGCGAGCAGTACTTC. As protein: CASSFGGARGEQYF.

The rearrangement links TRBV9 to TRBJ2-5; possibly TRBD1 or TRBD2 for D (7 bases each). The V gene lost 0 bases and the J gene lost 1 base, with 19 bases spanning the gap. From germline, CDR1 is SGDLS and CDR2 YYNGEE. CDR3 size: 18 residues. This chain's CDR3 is CASSVVPGGQTLQETQYF. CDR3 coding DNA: TGTGCCAGCAGCGTAGTCCCGGGGGGACAGACCCTCCAAGAGACCCAGTACTTC.

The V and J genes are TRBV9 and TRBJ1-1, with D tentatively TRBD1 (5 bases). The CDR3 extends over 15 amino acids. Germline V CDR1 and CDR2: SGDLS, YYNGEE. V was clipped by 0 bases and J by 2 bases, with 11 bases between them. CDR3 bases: TGTGCCAGCAGCGTAGCAGGGAGTGGAAACACTGAAGCTTTCTTT. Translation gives CASSVAGSGNTEAFF.

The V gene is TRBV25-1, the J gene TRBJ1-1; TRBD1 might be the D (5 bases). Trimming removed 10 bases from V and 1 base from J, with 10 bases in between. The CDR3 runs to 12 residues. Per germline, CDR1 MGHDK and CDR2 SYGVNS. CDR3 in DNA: TGTGCCACCTCGACAGAGAACACTGAAGCTTTCTTT. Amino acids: CATSTENTEAFF. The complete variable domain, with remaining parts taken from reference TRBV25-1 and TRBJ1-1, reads EADIYQTPRYLVIGTGKKITLECSQTMGHDKMYWYQQDPGMELHLIHYSYGVNSTEKGDLSSESTVSRIRTEHFPLTLESARPSHTSQYLCATSTENTEAFFGQGTRLTVV.

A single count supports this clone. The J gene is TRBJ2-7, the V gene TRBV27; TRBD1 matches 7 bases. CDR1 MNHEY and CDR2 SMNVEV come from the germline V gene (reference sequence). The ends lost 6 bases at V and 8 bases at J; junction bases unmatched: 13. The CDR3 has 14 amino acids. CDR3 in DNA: TGTGCCAGCAGCCCGCTTCCAGACAGGGACAAGCAGTACTTC. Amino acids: CASSPLPDRDKQYF.

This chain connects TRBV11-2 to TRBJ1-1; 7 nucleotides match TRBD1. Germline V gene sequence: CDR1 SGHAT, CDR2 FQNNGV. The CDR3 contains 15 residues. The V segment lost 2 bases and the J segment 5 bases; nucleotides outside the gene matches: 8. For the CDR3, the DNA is TGTGCCAGCAGCTTATCTCCTGGACAGGAGACTGAAGCTTTCTTT. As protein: CASSLSPGQETEAFF.

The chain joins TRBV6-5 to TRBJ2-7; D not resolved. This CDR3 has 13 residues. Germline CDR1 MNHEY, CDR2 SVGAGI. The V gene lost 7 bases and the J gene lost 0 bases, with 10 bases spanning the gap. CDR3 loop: CASIGDGSYEQYF. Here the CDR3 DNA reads TGTGCCAGCATTGGAGACGGCTCCTACGAGCAGTACTTC.

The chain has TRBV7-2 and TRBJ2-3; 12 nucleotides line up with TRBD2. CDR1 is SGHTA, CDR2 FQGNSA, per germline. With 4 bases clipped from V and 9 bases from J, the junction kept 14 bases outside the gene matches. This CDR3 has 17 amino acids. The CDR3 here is CASSSKKGLAGSGTQYF. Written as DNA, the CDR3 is TGTGCCAGCAGCTCCAAGAAAGGACTAGCGGGGTCGGGGACGCAGTATTTT.

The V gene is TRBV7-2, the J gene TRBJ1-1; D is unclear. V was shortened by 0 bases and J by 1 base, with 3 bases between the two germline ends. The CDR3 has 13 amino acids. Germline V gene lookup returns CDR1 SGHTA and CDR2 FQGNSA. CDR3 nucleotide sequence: TGTGCCAGCAGCTTAGCGAGGAACACTGAAGCTTTCTTT. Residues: CASSLARNTEAFF.

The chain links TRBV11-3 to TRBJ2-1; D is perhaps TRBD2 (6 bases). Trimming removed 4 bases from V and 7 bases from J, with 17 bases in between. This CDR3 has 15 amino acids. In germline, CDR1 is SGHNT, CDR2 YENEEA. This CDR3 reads CASSSGVLLQNEQFF. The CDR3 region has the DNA TGTGCCAGCAGCTCGGGGGTCCTCTTACAAAATGAGCAGTTCTTC.

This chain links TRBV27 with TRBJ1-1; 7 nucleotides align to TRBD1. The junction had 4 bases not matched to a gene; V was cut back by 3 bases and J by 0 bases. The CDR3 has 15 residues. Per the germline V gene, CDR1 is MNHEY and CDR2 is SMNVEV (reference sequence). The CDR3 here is CASSFTGALNTEAFF. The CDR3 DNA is TGTGCCAGCAGTTTTACAGGGGCTCTGAACACTGAAGCTTTCTTT.